This T cell receptor beta chain is from a study of T-cell memory formation after mild COVID-19. This clonotype was recorded a few times. A single record per CDR3 protein comes from TCRdb applying MiXCR to the 5' RACE reads. The sample lists 400,000 to 450,000 distinct CDR3 sequences, over 15% occurring once. Looked up from germline, CDR1 is KGHDR and CDR2 is SFDVKD. This CDR3 is built from 16 residues. V was trimmed by 0 bases and J by 8 bases, leaving 16 bases between them. V usage is TRBV24-1 and J usage is TRBJ2-1, with TRBD2 as a possible D gene (5 bases). The TCR was taken from a man younger than 30 who had mild COVID-19 (a few samples of this study predate the infection). Cell type and time point are not known. Specimen: PBMCs or a T cell subset sorted from them (not recorded which). CDR3 DNA sequence: TGTGCCACCAGTGATTTGGAGGGCTTGGCGGTCCATGAGCAGTTCTTC. Encoded protein: CATSDLEGLAVHEQFF.